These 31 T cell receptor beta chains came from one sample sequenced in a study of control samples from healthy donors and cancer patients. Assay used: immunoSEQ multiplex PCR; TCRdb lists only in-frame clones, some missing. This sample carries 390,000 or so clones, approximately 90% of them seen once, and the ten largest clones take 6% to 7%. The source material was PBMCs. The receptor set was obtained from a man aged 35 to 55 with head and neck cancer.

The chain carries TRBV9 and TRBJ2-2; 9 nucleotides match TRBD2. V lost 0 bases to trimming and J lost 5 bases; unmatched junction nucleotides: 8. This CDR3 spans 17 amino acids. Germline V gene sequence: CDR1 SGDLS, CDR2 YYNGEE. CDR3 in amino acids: CASSVGAGGPETGELFF. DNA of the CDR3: TGTGCCAGCAGCGTAGGGGCGGGAGGGCCGGAGACCGGGGAGCTGTTTTTT.

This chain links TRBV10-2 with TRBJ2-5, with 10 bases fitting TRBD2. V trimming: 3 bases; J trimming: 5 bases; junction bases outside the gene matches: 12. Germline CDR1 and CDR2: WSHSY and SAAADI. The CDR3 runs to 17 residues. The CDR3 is CASSDWSSGSRAETQYF. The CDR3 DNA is TGCGCCAGCAGTGATTGGTCTAGCGGGAGTAGGGCGGAGACCCAGTACTTC.

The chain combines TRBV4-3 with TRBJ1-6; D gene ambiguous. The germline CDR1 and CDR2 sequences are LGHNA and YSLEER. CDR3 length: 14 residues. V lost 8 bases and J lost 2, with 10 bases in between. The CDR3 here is CASPSSPYNSPLHF. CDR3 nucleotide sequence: TGCGCCAGCCCGAGCAGCCCCTATAATTCACCCCTCCACTTT.

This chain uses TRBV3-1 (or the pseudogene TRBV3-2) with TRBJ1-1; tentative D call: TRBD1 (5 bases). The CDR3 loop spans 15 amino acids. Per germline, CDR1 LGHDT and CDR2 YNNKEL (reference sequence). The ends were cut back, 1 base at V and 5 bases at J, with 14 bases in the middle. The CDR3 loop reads CASSQVPGPGTEAFF. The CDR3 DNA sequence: TGTGCCAGCAGCCAAGTACCAGGGCCCGGAACTGAAGCTTTCTTT.

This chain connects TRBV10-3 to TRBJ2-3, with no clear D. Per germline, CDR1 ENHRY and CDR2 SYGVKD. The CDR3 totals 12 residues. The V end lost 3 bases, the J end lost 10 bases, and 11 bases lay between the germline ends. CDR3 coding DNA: TGTGCCATCAGTGACGGGCGATCGGCGCAGTATTTT. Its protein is CAISDGRSAQYF.

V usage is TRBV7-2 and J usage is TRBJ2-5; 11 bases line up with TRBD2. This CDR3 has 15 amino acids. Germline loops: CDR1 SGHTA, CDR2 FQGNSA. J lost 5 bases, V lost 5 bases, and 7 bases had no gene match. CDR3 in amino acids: CASSMTSGDGETQYF. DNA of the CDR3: TGTGCCAGCAGCATGACTAGCGGGGACGGGGAGACCCAGTACTTC.

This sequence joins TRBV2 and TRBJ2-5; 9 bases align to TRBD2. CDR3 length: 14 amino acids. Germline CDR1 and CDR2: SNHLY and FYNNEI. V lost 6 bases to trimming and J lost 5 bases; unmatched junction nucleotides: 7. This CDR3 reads CASRGGLALETQYF. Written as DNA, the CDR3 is TGTGCCAGCAGGGGGGGACTAGCCCTGGAGACCCAGTACTTC.

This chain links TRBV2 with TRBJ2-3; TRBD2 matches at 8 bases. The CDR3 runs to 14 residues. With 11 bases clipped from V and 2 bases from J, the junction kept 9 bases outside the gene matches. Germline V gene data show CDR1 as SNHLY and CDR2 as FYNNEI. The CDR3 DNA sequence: TGTGCCGTGAAGACTAGCGTCAACACAGATACGCAGTATTTT. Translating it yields CAVKTSVNTDTQYF.

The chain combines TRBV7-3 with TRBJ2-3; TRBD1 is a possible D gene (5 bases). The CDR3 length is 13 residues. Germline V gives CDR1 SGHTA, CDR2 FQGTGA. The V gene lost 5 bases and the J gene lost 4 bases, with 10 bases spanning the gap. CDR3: CASSPWGADTQYF. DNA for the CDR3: TGTGCCAGCAGCCCCTGGGGCGCAGATACGCAGTATTTT. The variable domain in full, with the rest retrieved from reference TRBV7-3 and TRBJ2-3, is GAGVSQTPSNKVTEKGKYVELRCDPISGHTALYWYRQSLGQGPEFLIYFQGTGAADDSGLPNDRFFAVRPEGSVSTLKIQRTERGDSAVYLCASSPWGADTQYFGPGTRLTVL.

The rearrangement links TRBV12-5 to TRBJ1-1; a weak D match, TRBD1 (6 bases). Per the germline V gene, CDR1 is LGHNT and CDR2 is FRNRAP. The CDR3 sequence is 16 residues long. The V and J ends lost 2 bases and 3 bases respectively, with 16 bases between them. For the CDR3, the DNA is TGTGCTAGTGGTTTGCCCCGGGGGGCACCGGACACTGAAGCTTTCTTT. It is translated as CASGLPRGAPDTEAFF. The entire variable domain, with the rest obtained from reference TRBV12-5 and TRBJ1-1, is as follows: DARVTQTPRHKVTEMGQEVTMRCQPILGHNTVFWYRQTMMQGLELLAYFRNRAPLDDSGMPKDRFSAEMPDATLATLKIQPSEPRDSAVYFCASGLPRGAPDTEAFFGQGTRLTVV.

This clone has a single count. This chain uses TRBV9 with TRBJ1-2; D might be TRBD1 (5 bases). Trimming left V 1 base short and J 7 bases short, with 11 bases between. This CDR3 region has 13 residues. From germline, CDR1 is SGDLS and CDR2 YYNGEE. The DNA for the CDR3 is TGTGCCAGCAGCGTAAACGCGGGGGGTGGCTACACCTTC. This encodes CASSVNAGGGYTF.

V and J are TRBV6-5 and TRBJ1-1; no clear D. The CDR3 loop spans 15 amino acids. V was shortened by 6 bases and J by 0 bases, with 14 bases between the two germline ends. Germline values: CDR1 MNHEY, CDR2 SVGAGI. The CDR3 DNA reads TGTGCCAGCAGCCGCCTGCGGGAATTGAACACTGAAGCTTTCTTT. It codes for CASSRLRELNTEAFF.

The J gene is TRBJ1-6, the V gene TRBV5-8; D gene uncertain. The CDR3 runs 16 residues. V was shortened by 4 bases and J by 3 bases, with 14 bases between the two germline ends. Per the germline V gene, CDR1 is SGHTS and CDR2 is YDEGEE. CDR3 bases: TGTGCCAGCAGCCTAGGTGGAGCCTACTATAATTCACCCCTCCACTTT. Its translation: CASSLGGAYYNSPLHF.

CDR3 protein: CASSQALGGDYGYTF. The CDR3 nucleotides read TGTGCCAGCAGCCAAGCCTTAGGGGGAGACTATGGCTACACCTTC. This chain joins TRBV3-1 (or the pseudogene TRBV3-2) and TRBJ1-2; tentative D call: TRBD1 (6 bases). The CDR3 runs 15 residues. From germline, CDR1 is LGHDT and CDR2 YNNKEL (reference sequence). V was clipped by 1 base and J by 3 bases, with 12 bases between them.

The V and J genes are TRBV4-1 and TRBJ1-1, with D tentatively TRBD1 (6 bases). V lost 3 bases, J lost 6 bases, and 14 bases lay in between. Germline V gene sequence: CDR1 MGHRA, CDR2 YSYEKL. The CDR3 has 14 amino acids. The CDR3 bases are TGCGCCAGCAGCCATCGTGGGGGCAGACCTGAAGCTTTCTTT. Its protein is CASSHRGGRPEAFF.

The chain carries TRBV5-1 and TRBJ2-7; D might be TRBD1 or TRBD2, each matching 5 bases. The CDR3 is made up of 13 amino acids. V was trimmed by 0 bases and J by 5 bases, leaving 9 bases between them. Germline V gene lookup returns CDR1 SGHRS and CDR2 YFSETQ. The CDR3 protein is CASSLAEGNEQYF. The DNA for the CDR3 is TGCGCCAGCAGCTTGGCCGAGGGGAACGAGCAGTACTTC.

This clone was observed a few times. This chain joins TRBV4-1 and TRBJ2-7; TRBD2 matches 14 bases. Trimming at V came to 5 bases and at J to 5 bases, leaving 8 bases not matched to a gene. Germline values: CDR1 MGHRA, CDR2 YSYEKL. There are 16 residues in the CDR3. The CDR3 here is CASSTPRLAGGDEQYF. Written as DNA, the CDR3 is TGCGCCAGCAGCACCCCGAGACTAGCGGGAGGGGACGAGCAGTACTTC.

This CDR3 reads CASSPLSGANSGANVLTF. CDR3 sequence (DNA): TGTGCCAGCAGCCCCCTTTCGGGGGCGAACTCTGGGGCCAACGTCCTGACTTTC. The chain employs TRBV3-1 (or the pseudogene TRBV3-2) and TRBJ2-6; D tentatively reads TRBD1 or TRBD2 (6 bases each). Germline CDR1 and CDR2: LGHDT and YNNKEL (reference sequence). The CDR3 is made up of 18 amino acids. The germline V and J ends were trimmed by 4 bases and 0 bases, with 16 bases remaining between them.

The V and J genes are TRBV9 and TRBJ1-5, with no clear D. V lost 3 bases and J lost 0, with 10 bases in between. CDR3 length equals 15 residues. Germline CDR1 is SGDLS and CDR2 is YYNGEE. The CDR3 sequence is CASSETSYSNQPQHF. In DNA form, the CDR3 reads TGTGCCAGCAGCGAGACATCGTATAGCAATCAGCCCCAGCATTTT. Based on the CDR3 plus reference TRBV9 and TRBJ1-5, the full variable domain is DSGVTQTPKHLITATGQRVTLRCSPRSGDLSVYWYQQSLDQGLQFLIQYYNGEERAKGNILERFSAQQFPDLHSELNLSSLELGDSALYFCASSETSYSNQPQHFGDGTRLSIL.

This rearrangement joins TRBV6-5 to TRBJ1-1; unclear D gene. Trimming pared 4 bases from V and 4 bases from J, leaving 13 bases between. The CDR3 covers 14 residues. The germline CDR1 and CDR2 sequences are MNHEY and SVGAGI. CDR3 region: CASSSALGSTEAFF. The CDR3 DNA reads TGTGCCAGCAGTTCAGCCCTGGGTAGCACTGAAGCTTTCTTT.

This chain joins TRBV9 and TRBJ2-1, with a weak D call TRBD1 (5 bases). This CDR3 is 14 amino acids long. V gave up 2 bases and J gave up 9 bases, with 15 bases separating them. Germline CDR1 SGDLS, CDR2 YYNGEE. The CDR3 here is CASSVSRVIGEQFF. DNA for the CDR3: TGTGCCAGCAGCGTCAGCAGGGTGATCGGTGAGCAGTTCTTC.

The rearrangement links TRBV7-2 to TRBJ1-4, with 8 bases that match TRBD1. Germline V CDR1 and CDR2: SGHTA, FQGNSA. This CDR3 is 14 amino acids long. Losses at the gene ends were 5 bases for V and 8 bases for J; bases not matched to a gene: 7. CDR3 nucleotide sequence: TGTGCCAGCAGCGCTAACAGGGGGGAAGAAAAACTGTTTTTT. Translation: CASSANRGEEKLFF.

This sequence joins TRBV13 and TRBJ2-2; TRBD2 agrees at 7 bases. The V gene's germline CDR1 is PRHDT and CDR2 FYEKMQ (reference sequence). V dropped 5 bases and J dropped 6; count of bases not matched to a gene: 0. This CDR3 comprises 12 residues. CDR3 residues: CASSREAGELFF. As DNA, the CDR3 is TGTGCCAGCAGCCGGGAGGCCGGGGAGCTGTTTTTT.

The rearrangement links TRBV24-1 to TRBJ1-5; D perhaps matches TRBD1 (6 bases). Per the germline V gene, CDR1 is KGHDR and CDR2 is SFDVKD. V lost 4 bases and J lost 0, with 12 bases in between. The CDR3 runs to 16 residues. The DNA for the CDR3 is TGTGCCACCAGTGACTCAGGACAGTATAGCAATCAGCCCCAGCATTTT. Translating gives CATSDSGQYSNQPQHF.

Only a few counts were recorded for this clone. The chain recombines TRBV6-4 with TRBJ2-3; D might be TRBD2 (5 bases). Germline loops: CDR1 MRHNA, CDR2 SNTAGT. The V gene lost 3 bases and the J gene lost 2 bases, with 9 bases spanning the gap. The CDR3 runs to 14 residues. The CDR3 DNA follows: TGTGCCAGCAGTGATGAGGGCGCCACAGATACGCAGTATTTT. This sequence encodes CASSDEGATDTQYF.

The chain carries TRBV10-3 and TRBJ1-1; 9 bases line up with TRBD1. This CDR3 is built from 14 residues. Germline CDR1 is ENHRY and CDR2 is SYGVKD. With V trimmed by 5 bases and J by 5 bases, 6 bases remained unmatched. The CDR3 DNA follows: TGTGCCATCAGTTGGGGACAGGGCGATACTGAAGCTTTCTTT. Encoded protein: CAISWGQGDTEAFF.

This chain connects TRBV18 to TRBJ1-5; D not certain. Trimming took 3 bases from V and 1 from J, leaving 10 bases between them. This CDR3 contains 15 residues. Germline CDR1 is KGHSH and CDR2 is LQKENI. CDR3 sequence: CASSPPGNSNQPQHF. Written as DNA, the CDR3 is TGTGCCAGCTCACCTCCGGGAAACAGCAATCAGCCCCAGCATTTT.

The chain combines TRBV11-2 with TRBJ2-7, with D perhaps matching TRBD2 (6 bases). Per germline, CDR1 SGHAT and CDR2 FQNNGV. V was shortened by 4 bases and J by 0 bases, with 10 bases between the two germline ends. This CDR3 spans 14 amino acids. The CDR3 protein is CASSSTGVSYEQYF. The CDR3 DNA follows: TGTGCCAGCAGCTCAACGGGGGTCTCCTACGAGCAGTACTTC.

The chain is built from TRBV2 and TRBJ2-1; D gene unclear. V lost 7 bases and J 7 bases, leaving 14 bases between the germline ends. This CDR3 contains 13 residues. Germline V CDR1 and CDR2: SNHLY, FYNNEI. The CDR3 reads CASTPATGNEQFF. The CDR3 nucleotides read TGTGCCAGCACTCCGGCCACCGGTAATGAGCAGTTCTTC.

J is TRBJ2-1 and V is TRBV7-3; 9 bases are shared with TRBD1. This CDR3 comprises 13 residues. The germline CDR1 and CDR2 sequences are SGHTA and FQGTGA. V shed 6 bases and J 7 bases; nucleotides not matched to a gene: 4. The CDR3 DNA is TGTGCCAGCAGTTTACAGGGGGCTAATGAGCAGTTCTTC. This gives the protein CASSLQGANEQFF.

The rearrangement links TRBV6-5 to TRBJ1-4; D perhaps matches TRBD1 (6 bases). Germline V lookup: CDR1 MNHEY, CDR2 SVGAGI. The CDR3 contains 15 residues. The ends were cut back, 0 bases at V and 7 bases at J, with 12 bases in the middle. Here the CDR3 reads CASSYSGGDGEKLFF. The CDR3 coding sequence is TGTGCCAGCAGTTACTCAGGGGGGGATGGTGAAAAACTGTTTTTT.